The 9 T cell receptor beta chains presented below share a single source sample, sequenced in a study of cytomegalovirus exposure and HLA in healthy donors. PCR amplification relied on 60 Vbeta primers (plus 13 Jbeta primers). Generated by immunoSEQ multiplex PCR, the TCRdb table keeps only in-frame clones and is missing some. The data contain some 150,000 clones, under 80% of them seen just once; the ten biggest clones take up 3.5% to 5.5%. Sequencing used PBMCs. Every receptor here comes from a man aged 40-50 years in good health and CMV-seronegative.

This chain links TRBV11-1 with TRBJ2-1; TRBD2 matches 10 bases. Germline V gene data show CDR1 as SGHAT and CDR2 as FQDESV (reference sequence). With 6 bases clipped from V and 8 bases from J, the junction kept 13 bases outside the gene matches. The CDR3 consists of 16 residues. The CDR3, as DNA: TGTGCCAGCAGTCGGTCCCCAACTAGCGGGGCCGATGAGCAGTTCTTC. This sequence encodes CASSRSPTSGADEQFF. The complete variable domain, with remaining parts taken from reference TRBV11-1 and TRBJ2-1, reads EAEVAQSPRYKITEKSQAVAFWCDPISGHATLYWYRQILGQGPELLVQFQDESVVDDSQLPKDRFSAERLKGVDSTLKIQPAELGDSAMYLCASSRSPTSGADEQFFGPGTRLTVL.

V and J are TRBV6-4 and TRBJ2-2; 8 bases are shared with TRBD1. This CDR3 contains 13 residues. With 6 bases clipped from V and 4 bases from J, the junction kept 1 base outside the gene matches. Germline V gene data show CDR1 as MRHNA and CDR2 as SNTAGT. CDR3 amino acids: CASSGQGTGELFF. Written as DNA, the CDR3 is TGTGCCAGCAGCGGACAGGGCACCGGGGAGCTGTTTTTT.

This clone was observed a single time. The rearrangement uses TRBV27 and TRBJ1-5; 8 bases match TRBD1. Germline CDR1 and CDR2: MNHEY and SMNVEV (reference sequence). The CDR3 is made up of 19 amino acids. With V trimmed by 1 base and J by 0 bases, 11 bases remained unmatched. Written as DNA, the CDR3 is TGTGCCAGCAGTTTATTCGGGACAGGATTGGGTTATAGCAATCAGCCCCAGCATTTT. Its translation: CASSLFGTGLGYSNQPQHF.

This clone was detected only a few times. CDR3 in amino acids: CAIMGGPKETQYF. DNA for the CDR3: TGTGCCATCATGGGGGGACCAAAAGAGACCCAGTACTTC. The rearrangement joins TRBV10-3 to TRBJ2-5, with a tentative D call TRBD2 (6 bases). Germline CDR1 is ENHRY and CDR2 is SYGVKD. This CDR3 contains 13 residues. Trimming took 7 bases from V and 3 from J, leaving 12 bases between them.

The genes are TRBV11-2 and TRBJ1-1; 9 nucleotides match TRBD1. The V and J ends lost 0 bases and 4 bases, in that order; junction bases with no gene match: 6. Germline values: CDR1 SGHAT, CDR2 FQNNGV. The length of the CDR3 is 16 residues. CDR3 residues: CASSLEDRGKGTEAFF. The CDR3 DNA follows: TGTGCCAGCAGCTTAGAGGACAGGGGAAAGGGCACTGAAGCTTTCTTT.

The V and J genes are TRBV6-1 and TRBJ1-5; TRBD1 agrees at 9 bases. Germline CDR1 MNHNS, CDR2 SASEGT. V dropped 1 base and J dropped 4; count of bases not matched to a gene: 11. The CDR3 is made up of 18 amino acids. In DNA, the CDR3 is TGTGCCAGCAGTGAAGGGACAGGGGTTTTTGTGGGGAATCAGCCCCAGCATTTT. Encoded protein: CASSEGTGVFVGNQPQHF.

This chain connects TRBV7-9 to TRBJ1-2; the match to TRBD1 covers 8 bases. CDR3 length: 14 amino acids. V was pared by 3 bases and J by 8 bases, with 8 bases of the junction left unmatched. The germline V gene has CDR1 SEHNR and CDR2 FQNEAQ (reference sequence). CDR3 sequence: CASSFGDRMGGYTF. The CDR3 nucleotides are TGTGCCAGCAGCTTCGGGGACAGGATGGGAGGCTACACCTTC. Looking up the rest from reference TRBV7-9 and TRBJ1-2 gives the full variable domain: DTGVSQNPRHKITKRGQNVTFRCDPISEHNRLYWYRQTLGQGPEFLTYFQNEAQLEKSRLLSDRFSAERPKGSFSTLEIQRTEQGDSAMYLCASSFGDRMGGYTFGSGTRLTVV.

The chain joins TRBV7-8 to TRBJ2-7; the D is unclear. The germline V and J ends were trimmed by 2 bases and 0 bases, with 5 bases remaining between them. There are 13 residues in the CDR3. Germline values: CDR1 SGHVS, CDR2 FQNEAQ. CDR3 nucleotide sequence: TGTGCCAGCAGCTTATTACACTCCTACGAGCAGTACTTC. The encoded protein is CASSLLHSYEQYF.

The CDR3 reads CASSLDSGAEAFF. CDR3 bases: TGCGCCAGCAGCTTGGATTCGGGTGCTGAAGCTTTCTTT. V gene TRBV5-1 combines with J gene TRBJ1-1; no definite D call. Germline V gene lookup returns CDR1 SGHRS and CDR2 YFSETQ. V lost 0 bases, J lost 6 bases, and 9 bases lay in between. The CDR3 runs 13 residues.